The 25 T cell receptor beta chains listed next were all sequenced from one sample in a study of T cells in localized non-small cell lung cancer. The method was immunoSEQ multiplex PCR; TCRdb's version includes in-frame clones alone and lacks a portion of them. Here the sample spans about 40,000 clones, around 81% being singletons. Sequencing was performed on peripheral blood mononuclear cells, taken before any cancer treatment. All receptors come from a male donor aged 60 or over with stage II lung adenocarcinoma.

The CDR3 protein is CASIPGQGYNEQFF. The CDR3 nucleotides are TGTGCCAGCATACCGGGACAGGGGTACAATGAGCAGTTCTTC. This chain connects TRBV5-5 to TRBJ2-1, with 10 positions matching TRBD1. The germline V gene encodes CDR1 SGHKS and CDR2 YYEKEE (reference sequence). This CDR3 spans 14 amino acids. J lost 4 bases, V lost 6 bases, and 4 bases had no gene match. Full variable domain (remainder filled in from reference TRBV5-5 and TRBJ2-1): DAGVTQSPTHLIKTRGQQVTLRCSPISGHKSVSWYQQVLGQGPQFIFQYYEKEERGRGNFPDRFSARQFPNYSSELNVNALLLGDSALYLCASIPGQGYNEQFFGPGTRLTVL.

V and J are TRBV9 and TRBJ2-6; no firm D call. V lost 0 bases and J lost 2, with 6 bases in between. This CDR3 contains 15 residues. CDR1 SGDLS and CDR2 YYNGEE come from the germline V gene. CDR3 coding DNA: TGTGCCAGCAGCGTAGGGGATGCTGGGGCCAACGTCCTGACTTTC. Encoded protein: CASSVGDAGANVLTF.

The chain couples TRBV5-1 to TRBJ1-1, with 8 bases matching TRBD1. The V gene's germline CDR1 is SGHRS and CDR2 YFSETQ. The CDR3 totals 14 residues. The ends lost 4 bases at V and 5 bases at J; junction bases unmatched: 7. CDR3 coding DNA: TGCGCCAGCAGCCTCGACAGGGGAAGGACTGAAGCTTTCTTT. This translates into CASSLDRGRTEAFF. The variable domain in full, completed from reference TRBV5-1 and TRBJ1-1, reads KAGVTQTPRYLIKTRGQQVTLSCSPISGHRSVSWYQQTPGQGLQFLFEYFSETQRNKGNFPGRFSGRQFSNSRSEMNVSTLELGDSALYLCASSLDRGRTEAFFGQGTRLTVV.

This clone was found once. The chain combines TRBV9 with TRBJ1-5; a weak D match, TRBD1 (5 bases). CDR3 length: 14 amino acids. Germline V gene sequence: CDR1 SGDLS, CDR2 YYNGEE. The V gene lost 3 bases and the J gene lost 5 bases, with 12 bases spanning the gap. The CDR3 loop is CASSAGIWDQPQHF. CDR3 DNA: TGTGCCAGCAGCGCAGGGATTTGGGATCAGCCCCAGCATTTT.

This clone was seen a few times. The chain combines TRBV4-2 with TRBJ1-2, with D possibly TRBD1 on 5 matching bases. V was clipped by 0 bases and J by 5 bases, with 22 bases between them. The CDR3 is made up of 18 amino acids. The germline gives CDR1 LGHNA, CDR2 YNFKEQ. CDR3 nucleotides: TGTGCCAGCAGCCAAGAACCAAACCGAGGACACCCATCATATGGCTACACCTTC. Its protein product is CASSQEPNRGHPSYGYTF.

CDR3: CAWSRDTTGQNNSPLHF. The CDR3 nucleotides are TGTGCCTGGAGTAGAGACACGACGGGACAGAATAATTCACCCCTCCACTTT. The V gene is TRBV30, the J gene TRBJ1-6; 7 nucleotides agree with TRBD1. The CDR3 extends over 17 amino acids. The junction had 12 bases not matched to a gene; V was cut back by 2 bases and J by 5 bases. The V gene's germline CDR1 is GTSNPN and CDR2 SVGIG (reference sequence). The variable domain in full, completed from reference TRBV30 and TRBJ1-6, reads SQTIHQWPATLVQPVGSPLSLECTVEGTSNPNLYWYRQAAGRGLQLLFYSVGIGQISSEVPQNLSASRPQDRQFILSSKKLLLSDSGFYLCAWSRDTTGQNNSPLHFGNGTRLTVT.

This CDR3 reads CATSSGGGGVGDKAFF. The DNA for the CDR3 is TGTGCCACCAGCAGCGGAGGGGGCGGGGTAGGAGATAAAGCTTTCTTT. V is TRBV15 and J is TRBJ1-1, with 7 nucleotides matching TRBD1. V shed 3 bases and J 9 bases; nucleotides not matched to a gene: 16. The CDR3 extends over 16 amino acids. Germline V CDR1 and CDR2: LNHNV, YYDKDF (reference sequence).

This clone was detected only once. The V gene is TRBV28, the J gene TRBJ2-3; D assignment may be TRBD1 or TRBD2 (6 bases each). Trimming removed 6 bases at V and 0 bases at J, with 16 bases between. The CDR3 covers 16 residues. CDR1 and CDR2 from the germline V gene are MDHEN and SYDVKM. The CDR3 DNA reads as TGTGCCAGCAGCTACCTAGGGGGGCGGAGCACAGATACGCAGTATTTT. Translated, it gives CASSYLGGRSTDTQYF.

V is TRBV28 and J is TRBJ2-7, with 10 bases identical to TRBD1. Germline loops: CDR1 MDHEN, CDR2 SYDVKM. The CDR3 sequence is 15 residues long. Unmatched junction bases numbered 8, after V lost 6 bases and J lost 3 bases. The CDR3 is CASRSGTGEVYEQYF. As DNA, the CDR3 is TGTGCCAGCAGGTCCGGGACAGGGGAGGTCTACGAGCAGTACTTC.

The chain couples TRBV19 to TRBJ1-3, with 7 bases identical to TRBD1. Trimming took 5 bases from V and 0 from J; bases not matched to a gene: 10. The CDR3 has 17 amino acids. In germline, CDR1 is LNHDA, CDR2 SQIVND (reference sequence). In DNA form, the CDR3 reads TGTGCCAGTAGTGTGTCGCGACAGGGCCCCTCTGGAAACACCATATATTTT. Translation: CASSVSRQGPSGNTIYF.

This clone was found once. This chain links TRBV19 with TRBJ1-1, with D possibly TRBD1 on 5 matching bases. Germline V gene lookup returns CDR1 LNHDA and CDR2 SQIVND (reference sequence). Trimming took 3 bases from V and 1 from J, leaving 15 bases between them. This CDR3 comprises 16 residues. CDR3 nucleotide sequence: TGTGCCAGTAGTATGAAGGGGAAGGGAACGAACACTGAAGCTTTCTTT. Protein sequence: CASSMKGKGTNTEAFF.

In this sample, this clone turned up once. The rearrangement joins TRBV20-1 to TRBJ2-7; 7 bases agree with TRBD2. Per germline, CDR1 DFQATT and CDR2 SNEGSKA (reference sequence). The CDR3 runs 11 residues. Trimming cost V 8 bases and J 3 bases; bases outside gene matches: 4. Written as DNA, the CDR3 is TGCAGTTCAGGGAGGGACTACGAGCAGTACTTC. The encoded protein is CSSGRDYEQYF.

This sequence joins TRBV25-1 and TRBJ1-2; TRBD1 might be the D (5 bases). Trimming stripped 4 bases from V and 6 bases from J, with 12 bases between. CDR1 and CDR2 from the germline V gene are MGHDK and SYGVNS. There are 13 residues in the CDR3. The CDR3 spells CASSGRDRDGYTF. CDR3 nucleotides: TGTGCCAGCAGTGGCCGGGACCGCGATGGCTACACCTTC.

The chain carries TRBV16 and TRBJ1-1, with D unresolved. CDR3 length equals 13 residues. V dropped 4 bases and J dropped 1 base, with 7 bases sitting between them. Looked up from germline, CDR1 is KGHSY and CDR2 is FQNENV. The CDR3 loop reads CASSPQRNTEAFF. The CDR3 DNA is TGTGCCAGCAGCCCACAGCGGAACACTGAAGCTTTCTTT.

This clone was observed once. The chain carries TRBV18 and TRBJ2-6, with TRBD2 matching over 15 bases. V was pared by 6 bases and J by 2 bases, with 14 bases of the junction left unmatched. Per germline, CDR1 KGHSH and CDR2 LQKENI. CDR3 size: 21 residues. The chain's CDR3 is CASSRDLRTSGRATGANVLTF. In nucleotides, the CDR3 is TGTGCCAGCTCGCGGGACCTTCGGACTAGCGGGAGGGCCACTGGGGCCAACGTCCTGACTTTC. The variable domain in full, completed from reference TRBV18 and TRBJ2-6, reads NAGVMQNPRHLVRRRGQEARLRCSPMKGHSHVYWYRQLPEEGLKFMVYLQKENIIDESGMPKERFSAEFPKEGPSILRIQQVVRGDSAAYFCASSRDLRTSGRATGANVLTFGAGSRLTVL.

CDR3 sequence reads: CASSLLRSSKRSQYF. Written as DNA, the CDR3 is TGTGCCAGCAGCCTTCTTCGCAGCAGCAAAAGGTCTCAGTACTTC. This chain links TRBV7-9 with TRBJ2-7; no definite D call. Germline V gene sequence: CDR1 SEHNR, CDR2 FQNEAQ (reference sequence). The CDR3 is made up of 15 amino acids. V was cut by 5 bases and J by 10 bases, with 24 bases left in between.

J is TRBJ1-2 and V is TRBV5-1; 7 positions match TRBD1. V dropped 2 bases and J dropped 5; count of bases not matched to a gene: 6. Germline V CDR1 and CDR2: SGHRS, YFSETQ. This CDR3 has 14 amino acids. CDR3 nucleotides: TGCGCCAGCAGCTTCGGAGGGACAGAGTATGGCTACACCTTC. Translation: CASSFGGTEYGYTF.

V and J are TRBV5-4 and TRBJ2-7, with no clear D. The CDR3 sequence is 15 residues long. Looked up from germline, CDR1 is SGHNT and CDR2 is YYREEE (reference sequence). Deletions cut 0 bases from V and 2 bases from J, with 12 bases between. The CDR3 is CASSLGGSGPYEQYF. CDR3 nucleotides: TGTGCCAGCAGCTTGGGCGGCAGTGGGCCCTACGAGCAGTACTTC.

Concerning this clone: One end of the junction fails to match germline, which may point to a read error. V usage is TRBV19 and J usage is TRBJ2-3; D remains unclear. Germline CDR1 reads LNHDA; CDR2 reads SQIVND (reference sequence). The CDR3 totals 14 residues. The CDR3 sequence is CVSRAELRTDTQYF. In nucleotides, the CDR3 is TGTGTCAGTAGGGCCGAGTTGCGCACAGATACGCAGTATTTT.

This clone occurred once. The chain joins TRBV28 to TRBJ1-6; TRBD1 matches at 7 bases. CDR3 length: 15 amino acids. Germline-derived CDR1 and CDR2 are MDHEN and SYDVKM. Trimming cost V 5 bases and J 7 bases; bases outside gene matches: 8. The CDR3 reads CASSRRLTGNSPLHF. In DNA, the CDR3 is TGTGCCAGCAGTCGGAGGCTGACAGGGAATTCACCCCTCCACTTT. The whole variable domain, filled in from reference TRBV28 and TRBJ1-6, reads DVKVTQSSRYLVKRTGEKVFLECVQDMDHENMFWYRQDPGLGLRLIYFSYDVKMKEKGDIPEGYSVSREKKERFSLILESASTNQTSMYLCASSRRLTGNSPLHFGNGTRLTVT.

V gene TRBV15 combines with J gene TRBJ1-5; D unresolved. The CDR3 runs to 12 residues. The germline V gene has CDR1 LNHNV and CDR2 YYDKDF (reference sequence). V lost 5 bases and J 9 bases, leaving 11 bases between the germline ends. CDR3 coding DNA: TGTGCCACCAGCCACAACCCAGGGCCCCAGCATTTT. This translates into CATSHNPGPQHF.

The CDR3 region has the DNA TGTGCCAGCAGTAATTCGCCGGCCGGGACAGGGAGCCAGCATTTT. This codes for CASSNSPAGTGSQHF. The genes are TRBV6-5 and TRBJ1-5; 9 bases map to TRBD1. Germline-derived CDR1 and CDR2 are MNHEY and SVGAGI. With 5 bases clipped from V and 12 bases from J, the junction kept 14 bases outside the gene matches. The length of the CDR3 is 15 residues.

The chain carries TRBV7-8 and TRBJ2-7; 10 nucleotides match TRBD2. This CDR3 region has 15 residues. Trimming cost V 5 bases and J 5 bases; bases outside gene matches: 9. Germline V CDR1 and CDR2: SGHVS, FQNEAQ. CDR3 DNA: TGTGCCAGCAGCAGCTCCGGGACTAGCGTAAACGAGCAGTACTTC. Protein: CASSSSGTSVNEQYF.

The V and J genes are TRBV18 and TRBJ1-3; no reliable D call. V lost 2 bases and J 0 bases, leaving 8 bases between the germline ends. The CDR3 covers 15 residues. Germline values: CDR1 KGHSH, CDR2 LQKENI. CDR3 in amino acids: CASSPLGISGNTIYF. In nucleotides, the CDR3 is TGTGCCAGCTCACCATTAGGGATCTCTGGAAACACCATATATTTT.

V is TRBV7-6 and J is TRBJ2-3; D perhaps matches TRBD2 (5 bases). CDR3 length: 13 amino acids. The germline V gene has CDR1 SGHVS and CDR2 FNYEAQ. V was cut by 4 bases and J by 4 bases, with 9 bases left in between. CDR3 loop: CASSSRGADTQYF. The CDR3 region has the DNA TGTGCCAGCAGCTCCCGGGGTGCAGATACGCAGTATTTT.